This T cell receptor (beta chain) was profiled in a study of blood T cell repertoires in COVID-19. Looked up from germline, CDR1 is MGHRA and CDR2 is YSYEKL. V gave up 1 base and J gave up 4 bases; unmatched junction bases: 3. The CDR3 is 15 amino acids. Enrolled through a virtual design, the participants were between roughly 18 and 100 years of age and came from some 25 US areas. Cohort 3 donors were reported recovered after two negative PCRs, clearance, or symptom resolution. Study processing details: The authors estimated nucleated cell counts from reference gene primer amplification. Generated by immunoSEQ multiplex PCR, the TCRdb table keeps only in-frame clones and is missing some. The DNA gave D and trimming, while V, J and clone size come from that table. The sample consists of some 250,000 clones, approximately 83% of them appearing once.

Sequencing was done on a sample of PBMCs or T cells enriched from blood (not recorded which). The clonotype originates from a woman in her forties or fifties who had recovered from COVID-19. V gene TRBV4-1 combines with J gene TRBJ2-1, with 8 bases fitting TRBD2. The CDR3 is CASSQATSGYNEQFF. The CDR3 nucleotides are TGCGCCAGCAGCCAAGCTACTAGCGGATACAATGAGCAGTTCTTC.